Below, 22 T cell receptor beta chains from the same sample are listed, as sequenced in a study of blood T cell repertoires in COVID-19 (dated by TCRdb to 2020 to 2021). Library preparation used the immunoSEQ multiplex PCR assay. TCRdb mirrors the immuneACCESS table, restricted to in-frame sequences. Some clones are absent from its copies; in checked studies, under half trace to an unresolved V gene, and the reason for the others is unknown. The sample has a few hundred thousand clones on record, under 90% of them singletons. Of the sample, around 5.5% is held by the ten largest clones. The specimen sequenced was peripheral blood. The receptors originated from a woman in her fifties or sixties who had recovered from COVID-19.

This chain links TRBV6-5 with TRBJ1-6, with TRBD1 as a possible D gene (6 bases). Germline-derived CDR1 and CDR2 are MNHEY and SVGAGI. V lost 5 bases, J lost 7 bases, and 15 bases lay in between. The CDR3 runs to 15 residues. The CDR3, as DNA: TGTGCCAGCAGTACCCGGGACACTCCAAATTCACCCCTCCACTTT. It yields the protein CASSTRDTPNSPLHF.

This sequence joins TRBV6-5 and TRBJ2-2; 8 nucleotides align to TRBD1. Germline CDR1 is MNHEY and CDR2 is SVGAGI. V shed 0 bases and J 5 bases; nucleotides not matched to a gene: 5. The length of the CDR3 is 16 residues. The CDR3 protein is CASSYSPGGGTGELFF. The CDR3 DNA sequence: TGTGCCAGCAGTTACTCGCCAGGGGGCGGGACCGGGGAGCTGTTTTTT.

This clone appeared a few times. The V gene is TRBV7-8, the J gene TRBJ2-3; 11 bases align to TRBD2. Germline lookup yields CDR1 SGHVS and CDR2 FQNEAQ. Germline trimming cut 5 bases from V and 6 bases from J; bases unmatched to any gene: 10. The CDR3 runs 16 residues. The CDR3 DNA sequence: TGTGCCAGCAGCCCGGTAGCGGGGGGGATGTCGGATACGCAGTATTTT. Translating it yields CASSPVAGGMSDTQYF.

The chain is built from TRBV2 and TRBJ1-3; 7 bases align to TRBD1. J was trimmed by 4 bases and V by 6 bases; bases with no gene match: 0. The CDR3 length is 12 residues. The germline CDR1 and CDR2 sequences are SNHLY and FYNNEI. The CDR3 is CASRDRGNTIYF. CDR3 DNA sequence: TGTGCCAGCAGGGACAGGGGAAACACCATATATTTT.

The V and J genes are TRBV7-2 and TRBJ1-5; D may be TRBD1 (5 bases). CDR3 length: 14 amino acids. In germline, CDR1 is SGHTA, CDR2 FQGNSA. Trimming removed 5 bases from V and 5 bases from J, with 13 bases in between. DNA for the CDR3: TGTGCCAGCAGCCCCCTAGGGGTGGATCAGCCCCAGCATTTT. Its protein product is CASSPLGVDQPQHF.

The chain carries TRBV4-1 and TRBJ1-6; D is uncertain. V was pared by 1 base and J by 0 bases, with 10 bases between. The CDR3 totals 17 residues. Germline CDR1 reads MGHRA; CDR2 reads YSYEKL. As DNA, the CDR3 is TGCGCCAGCAGCCAAGGAGTAGCGAGCTCCTATAATTCACCCCTCCACTTT. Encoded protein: CASSQGVASSYNSPLHF.

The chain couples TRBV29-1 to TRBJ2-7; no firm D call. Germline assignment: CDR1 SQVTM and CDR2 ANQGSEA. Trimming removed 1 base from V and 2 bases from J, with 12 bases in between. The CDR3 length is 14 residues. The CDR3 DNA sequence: TGCAGCGTTGAAGGTGGGCAGAAGCCCTACGAGCAGTACTTC. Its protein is CSVEGGQKPYEQYF.

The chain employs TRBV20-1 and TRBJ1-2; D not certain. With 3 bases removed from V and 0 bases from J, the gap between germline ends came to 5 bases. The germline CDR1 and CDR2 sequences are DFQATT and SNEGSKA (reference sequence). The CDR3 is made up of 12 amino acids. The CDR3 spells CSASRSNYGYTF. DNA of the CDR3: TGCAGTGCTAGTCGGTCTAACTATGGCTACACCTTC.

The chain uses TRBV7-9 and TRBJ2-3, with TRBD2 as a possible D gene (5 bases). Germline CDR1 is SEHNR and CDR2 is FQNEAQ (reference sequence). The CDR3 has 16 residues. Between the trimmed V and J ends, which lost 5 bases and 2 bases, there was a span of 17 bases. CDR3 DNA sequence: TGTGCCAGCAGCGGAGGACCGAACACGCACACAGATACGCAGTATTTT. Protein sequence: CASSGGPNTHTDTQYF.

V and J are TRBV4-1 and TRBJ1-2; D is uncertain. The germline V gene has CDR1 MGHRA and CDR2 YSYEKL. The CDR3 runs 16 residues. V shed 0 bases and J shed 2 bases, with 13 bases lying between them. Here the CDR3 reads CASSQDAAESNYGYTF. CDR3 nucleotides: TGCGCCAGCAGCCAAGATGCGGCAGAATCAAACTATGGCTACACCTTC.

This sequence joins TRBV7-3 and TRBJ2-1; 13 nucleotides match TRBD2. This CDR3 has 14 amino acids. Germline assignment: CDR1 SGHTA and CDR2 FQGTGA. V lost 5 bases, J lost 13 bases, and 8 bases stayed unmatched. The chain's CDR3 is CASSPRLAGGVQFF. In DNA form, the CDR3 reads TGTGCCAGCAGCCCCCGACTAGCGGGGGGTGTCCAGTTCTTC.

The DNA for the CDR3 is TGTGCCAGCAGCAGCGGACAGGGAATGGGAAACATTCAGTACTTC. This codes for CASSSGQGMGNIQYF. V is TRBV5-6 and J is TRBJ2-4, with 8 bases aligning to TRBD1. The CDR3 has 15 amino acids. Germline trimming cut 4 bases from V and 6 bases from J; bases unmatched to any gene: 9. The germline gives CDR1 SGHDT, CDR2 YYEEEE.

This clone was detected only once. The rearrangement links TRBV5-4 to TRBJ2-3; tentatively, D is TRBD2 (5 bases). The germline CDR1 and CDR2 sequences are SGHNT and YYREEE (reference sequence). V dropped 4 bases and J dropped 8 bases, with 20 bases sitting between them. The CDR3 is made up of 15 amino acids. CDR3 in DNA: TGTGCCAGCAGCCGCCGGACCTCGGAGGTGGGTACGCAGTATTTT. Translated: CASSRRTSEVGTQYF.

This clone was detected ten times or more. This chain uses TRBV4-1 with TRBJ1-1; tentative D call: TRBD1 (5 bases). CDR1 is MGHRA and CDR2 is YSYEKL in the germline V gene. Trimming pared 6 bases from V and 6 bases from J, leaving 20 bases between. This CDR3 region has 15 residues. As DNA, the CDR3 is TGCGCCAGCAGGACTCCGGGCAGGGAACGGTCTGAAGCTTTCTTT. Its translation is CASRTPGRERSEAFF.

The CDR3: CSGYLNTEAFF. CDR3 nucleotide sequence: TGCAGCGGTTACTTGAACACTGAAGCTTTCTTT. The genes are TRBV29-1 and TRBJ1-1; D not certain. The germline V gene has CDR1 SQVTM and CDR2 ANQGSEA. The length of the CDR3 is 11 residues. Trimming pared 7 bases from V and 0 bases from J, leaving 6 bases between.

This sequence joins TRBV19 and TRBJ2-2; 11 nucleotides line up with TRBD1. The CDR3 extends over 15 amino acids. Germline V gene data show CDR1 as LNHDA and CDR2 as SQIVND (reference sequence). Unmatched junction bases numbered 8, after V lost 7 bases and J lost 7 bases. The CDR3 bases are TGTGCCAGTACCACGGACAGGGGGCTAATCGGGGAGCTGTTTTTT. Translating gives CASTTDRGLIGELFF.

The CDR3 DNA follows: TGTGCCAGCAGCTTGGTGTCGGCAGGCTTGAACACTGAAGCTTTCTTT. Protein sequence: CASSLVSAGLNTEAFF. The J gene is TRBJ1-1, the V gene TRBV5-4; D is unclear. V gave up 0 bases and J gave up 0 bases, with 12 bases separating them. Per the germline V gene, CDR1 is SGHNT and CDR2 is YYREEE (reference sequence). The CDR3 is made up of 16 amino acids.

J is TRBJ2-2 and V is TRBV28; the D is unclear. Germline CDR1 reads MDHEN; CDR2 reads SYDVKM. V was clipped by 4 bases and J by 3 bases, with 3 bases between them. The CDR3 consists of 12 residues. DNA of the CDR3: TGTGCCAGCAGTTCTTACACCGGGGAGCTGTTTTTT. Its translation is CASSSYTGELFF.

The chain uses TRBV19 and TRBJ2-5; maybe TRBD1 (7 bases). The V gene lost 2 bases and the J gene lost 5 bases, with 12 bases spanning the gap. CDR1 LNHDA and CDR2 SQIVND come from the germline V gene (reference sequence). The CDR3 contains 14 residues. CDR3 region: CASSISTGRETQYF. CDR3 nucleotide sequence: TGTGCCAGTAGTATATCGACAGGGAGGGAGACCCAGTACTTC.

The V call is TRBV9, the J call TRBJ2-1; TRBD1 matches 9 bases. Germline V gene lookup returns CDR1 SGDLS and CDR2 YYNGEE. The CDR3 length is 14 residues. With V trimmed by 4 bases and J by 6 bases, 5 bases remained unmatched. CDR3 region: CASSPTDRGNEQFF. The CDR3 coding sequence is TGTGCCAGCAGCCCGACGGACAGGGGCAATGAGCAGTTCTTC.

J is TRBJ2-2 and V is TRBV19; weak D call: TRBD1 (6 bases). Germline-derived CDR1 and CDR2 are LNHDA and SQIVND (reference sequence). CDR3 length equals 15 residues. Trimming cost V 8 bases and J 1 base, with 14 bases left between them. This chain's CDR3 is CASLSQGGNTGELFF. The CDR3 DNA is TGTGCCAGTCTCTCCCAAGGGGGGAACACCGGGGAGCTGTTTTTT.

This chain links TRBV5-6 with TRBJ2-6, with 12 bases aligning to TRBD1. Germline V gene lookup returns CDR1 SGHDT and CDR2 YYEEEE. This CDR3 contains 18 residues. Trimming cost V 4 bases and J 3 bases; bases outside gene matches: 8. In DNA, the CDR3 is TGTGCCAGCAGCGGTCCCGGGACAGGGGGCTTTGGGGCCAACGTCCTGACTTTC. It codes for CASSGPGTGGFGANVLTF.